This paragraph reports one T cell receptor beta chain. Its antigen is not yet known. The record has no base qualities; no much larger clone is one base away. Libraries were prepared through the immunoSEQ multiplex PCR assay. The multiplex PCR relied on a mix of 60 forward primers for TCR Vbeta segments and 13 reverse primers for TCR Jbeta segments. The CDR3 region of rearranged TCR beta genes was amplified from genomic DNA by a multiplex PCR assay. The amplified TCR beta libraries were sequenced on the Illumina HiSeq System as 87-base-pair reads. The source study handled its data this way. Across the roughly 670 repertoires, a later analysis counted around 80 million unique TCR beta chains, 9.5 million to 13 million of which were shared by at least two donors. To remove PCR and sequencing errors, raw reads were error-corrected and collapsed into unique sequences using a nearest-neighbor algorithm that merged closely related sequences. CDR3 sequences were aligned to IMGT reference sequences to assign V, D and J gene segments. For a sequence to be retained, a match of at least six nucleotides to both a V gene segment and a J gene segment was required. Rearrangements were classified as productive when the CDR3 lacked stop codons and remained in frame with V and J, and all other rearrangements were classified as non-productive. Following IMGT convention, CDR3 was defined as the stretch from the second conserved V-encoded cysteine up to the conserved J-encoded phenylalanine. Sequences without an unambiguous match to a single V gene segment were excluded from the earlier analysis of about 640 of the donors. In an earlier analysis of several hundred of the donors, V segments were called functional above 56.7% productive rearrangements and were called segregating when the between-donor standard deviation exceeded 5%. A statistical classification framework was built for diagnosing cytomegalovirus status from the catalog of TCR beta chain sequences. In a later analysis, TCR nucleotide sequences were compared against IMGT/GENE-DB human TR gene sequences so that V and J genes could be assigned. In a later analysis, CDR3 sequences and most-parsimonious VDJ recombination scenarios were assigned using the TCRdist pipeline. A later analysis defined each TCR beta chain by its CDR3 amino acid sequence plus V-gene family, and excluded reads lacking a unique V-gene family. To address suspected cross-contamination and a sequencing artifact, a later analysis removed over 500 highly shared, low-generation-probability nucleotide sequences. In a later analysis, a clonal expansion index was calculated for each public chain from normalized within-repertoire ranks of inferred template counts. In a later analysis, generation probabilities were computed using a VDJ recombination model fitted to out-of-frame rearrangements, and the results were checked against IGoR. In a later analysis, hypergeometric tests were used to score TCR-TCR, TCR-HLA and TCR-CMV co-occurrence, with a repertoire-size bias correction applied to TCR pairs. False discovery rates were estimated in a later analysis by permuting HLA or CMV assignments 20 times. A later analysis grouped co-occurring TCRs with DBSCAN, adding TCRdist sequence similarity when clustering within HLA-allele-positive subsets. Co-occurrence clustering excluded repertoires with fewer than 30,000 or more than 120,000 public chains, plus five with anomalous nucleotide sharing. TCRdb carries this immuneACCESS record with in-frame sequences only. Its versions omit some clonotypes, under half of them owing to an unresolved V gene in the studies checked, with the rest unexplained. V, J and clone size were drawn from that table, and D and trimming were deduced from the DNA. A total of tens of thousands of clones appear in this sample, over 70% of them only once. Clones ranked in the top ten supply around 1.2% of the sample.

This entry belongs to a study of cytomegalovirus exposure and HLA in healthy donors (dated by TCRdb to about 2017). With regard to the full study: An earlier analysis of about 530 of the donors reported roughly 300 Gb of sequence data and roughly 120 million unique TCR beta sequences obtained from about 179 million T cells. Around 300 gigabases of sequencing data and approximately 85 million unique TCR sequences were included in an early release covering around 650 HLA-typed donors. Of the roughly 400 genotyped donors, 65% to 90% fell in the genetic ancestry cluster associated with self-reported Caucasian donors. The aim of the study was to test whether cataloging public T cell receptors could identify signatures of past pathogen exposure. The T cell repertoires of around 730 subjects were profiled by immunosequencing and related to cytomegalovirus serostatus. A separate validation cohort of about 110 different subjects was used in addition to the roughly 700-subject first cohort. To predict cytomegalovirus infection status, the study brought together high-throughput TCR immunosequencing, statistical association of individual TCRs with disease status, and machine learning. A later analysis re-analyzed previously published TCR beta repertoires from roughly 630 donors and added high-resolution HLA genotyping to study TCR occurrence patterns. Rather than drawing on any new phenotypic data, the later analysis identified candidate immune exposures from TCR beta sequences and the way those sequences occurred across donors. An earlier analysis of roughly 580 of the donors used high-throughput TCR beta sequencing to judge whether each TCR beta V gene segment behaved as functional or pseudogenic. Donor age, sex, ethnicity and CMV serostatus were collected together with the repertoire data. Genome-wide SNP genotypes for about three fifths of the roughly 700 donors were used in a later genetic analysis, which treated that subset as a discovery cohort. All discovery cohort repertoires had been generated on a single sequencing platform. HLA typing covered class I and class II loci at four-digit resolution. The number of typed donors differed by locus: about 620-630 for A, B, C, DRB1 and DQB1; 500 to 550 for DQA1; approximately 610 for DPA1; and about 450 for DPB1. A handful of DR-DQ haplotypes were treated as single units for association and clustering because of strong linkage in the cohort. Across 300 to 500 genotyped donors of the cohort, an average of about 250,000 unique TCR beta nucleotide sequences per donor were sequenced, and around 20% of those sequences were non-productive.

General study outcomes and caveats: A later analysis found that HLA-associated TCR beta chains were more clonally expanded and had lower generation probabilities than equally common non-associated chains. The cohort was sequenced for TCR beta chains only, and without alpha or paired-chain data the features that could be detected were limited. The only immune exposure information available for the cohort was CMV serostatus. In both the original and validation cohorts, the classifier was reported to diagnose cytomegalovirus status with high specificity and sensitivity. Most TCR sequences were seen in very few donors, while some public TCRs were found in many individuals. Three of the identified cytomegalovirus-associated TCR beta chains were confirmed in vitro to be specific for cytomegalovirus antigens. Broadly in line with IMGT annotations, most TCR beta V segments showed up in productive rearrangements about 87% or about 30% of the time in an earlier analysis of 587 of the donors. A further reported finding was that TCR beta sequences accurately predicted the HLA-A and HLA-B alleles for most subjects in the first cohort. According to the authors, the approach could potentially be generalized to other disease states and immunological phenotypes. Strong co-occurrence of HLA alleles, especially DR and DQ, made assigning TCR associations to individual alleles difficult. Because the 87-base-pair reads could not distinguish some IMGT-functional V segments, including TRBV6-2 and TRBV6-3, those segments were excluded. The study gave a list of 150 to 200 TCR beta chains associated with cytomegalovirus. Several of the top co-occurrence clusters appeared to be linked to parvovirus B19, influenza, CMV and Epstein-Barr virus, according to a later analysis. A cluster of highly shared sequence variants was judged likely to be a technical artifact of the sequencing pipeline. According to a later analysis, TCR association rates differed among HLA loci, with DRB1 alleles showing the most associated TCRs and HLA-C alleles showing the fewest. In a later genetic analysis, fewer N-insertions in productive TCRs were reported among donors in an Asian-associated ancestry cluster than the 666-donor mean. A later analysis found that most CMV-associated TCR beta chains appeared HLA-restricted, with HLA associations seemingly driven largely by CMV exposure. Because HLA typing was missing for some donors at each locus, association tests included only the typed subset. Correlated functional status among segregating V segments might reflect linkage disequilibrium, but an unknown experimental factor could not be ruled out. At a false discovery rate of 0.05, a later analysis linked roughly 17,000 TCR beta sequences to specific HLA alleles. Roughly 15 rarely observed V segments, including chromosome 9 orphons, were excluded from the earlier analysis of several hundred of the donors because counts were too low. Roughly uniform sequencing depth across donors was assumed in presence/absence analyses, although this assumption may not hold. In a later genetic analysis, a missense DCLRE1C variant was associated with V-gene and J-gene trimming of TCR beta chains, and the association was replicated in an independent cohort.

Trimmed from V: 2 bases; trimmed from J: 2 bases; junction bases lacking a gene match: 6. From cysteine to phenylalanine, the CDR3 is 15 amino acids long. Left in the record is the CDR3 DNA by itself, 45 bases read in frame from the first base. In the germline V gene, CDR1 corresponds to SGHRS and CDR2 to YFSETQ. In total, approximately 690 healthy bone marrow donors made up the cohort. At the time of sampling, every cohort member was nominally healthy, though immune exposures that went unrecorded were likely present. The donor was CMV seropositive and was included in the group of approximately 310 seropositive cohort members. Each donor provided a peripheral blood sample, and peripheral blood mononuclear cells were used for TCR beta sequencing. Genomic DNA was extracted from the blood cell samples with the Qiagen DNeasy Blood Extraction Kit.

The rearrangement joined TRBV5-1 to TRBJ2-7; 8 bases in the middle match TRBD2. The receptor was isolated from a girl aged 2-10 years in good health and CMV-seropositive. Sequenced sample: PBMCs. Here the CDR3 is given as CASSLSGTSTYEQYF. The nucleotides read TGCGCCAGCAGCTTATCCGGGACTAGTACCTACGAGCAGTACTTC.